This T cell receptor beta chain came from a study of identical twins. Study results and limitations: Among monozygotic twins, out-of-frame TCR alpha sharing exceeded what models predicted. Abundant beta clonotypes from cord blood bore fewer insertions; memory repertoires lacked this pattern.

This clonotype was seen ten or more times. Its antigen is unidentified. A universal primer site arose from template switching, and cDNA bore unique molecular identifiers. TCRdb re-called the 5' RACE reads through MiXCR, storing one row per CDR3 protein. There are 200,000 to 300,000 distinct CDR3 sequences in the sample; about 7.3% occur only once, and approximately 3.6% lies in the top ten. The same data also contributed to another study, on yellow fever vaccine responses in identical twins.

This TCR came from a woman under 30 in good health. The source material was memory (CD45RO+) T cells sorted from blood.

This CDR3 reads CASSQDGWNTGELFF. CDR3 nucleotide sequence: TGCGCCAGCAGCCAAGATGGGTGGAACACCGGGGAGCTGTTTTTT. This chain joins TRBV4-1 and TRBJ2-2; D remains unclear. V lost 0 bases, J lost 1 base, and 6 bases lay in between. This CDR3 contains 15 residues. CDR1 and CDR2 from the germline V gene are MGHRA and YSYEKL.